This T cell receptor beta chain emerged from a study of graft-versus-host responses after intestinal transplantation. Study-wide background: Isolated intestinal, liver-intestinal, or multivisceral transplants had been given to the recipients. Tacrolimus and steroids were given for two to four years to all recipients after anti-thymocyte globulin induction.

Grafts had their tissue processed, releasing intraepithelial and lamina propria lymphocytes. This clone was seen once. TCRdb's table, derived via immunoSEQ multiplex PCR, lists solely in-frame clones and lacks some. This table holds around 6,200 clones, 83% found once. V gave up 7 bases and J gave up 4 bases, with 17 bases separating them. The CDR3 length is 14 residues. Germline CDR1 reads SNHLY; CDR2 reads FYNNEI. The TCR was taken from a human patient who received an intestinal transplant, so some T cells may come from the graft donor. V gene TRBV2 combines with J gene TRBJ2-7, with D possibly being TRBD1 (7 bases). The material sequenced was ileum tissue, taken roughly 300 days after intestinal transplant. The CDR3 bases are TGTGCCAGCAACCTCAGGGGGGAGCAATACGAGCAGTACTTC. This encodes CASNLRGEQYEQYF.